The rows below give T cell receptor beta chains drawn from one sample of a study of T cells after yellow fever vaccination. Each CDR3 protein gets one entry after TCRdb re-called the 5' RACE reads with MiXCR. The table lists approximately 300,000 distinct CDR3 sequences, 6.8% of them singletons. The material sequenced was PBMCs, taken about 41 days after the first yellow fever vaccination. The receptors here all came from a man younger than 35 who received the YFV17D yellow fever vaccine. CDR3s include the opening cysteine and the closing phenylalanine or tryptophan. The D gene is left open where the match is weak.

>TRBJ2-3|18|TRBV11-2|TRBD2
CASSSTGTRPRSTDTQYF
>TRBJ1-2|13|TRBV28|.
CASSLDTNYGYTF
>TRBJ2-1|15|TRBV7-3|.
CASSPPGGAGNEQFF
>TRBJ2-5|15|TRBV5-5|TRBD1
CASSPGQGPGETQYF
>TRBJ2-1|14|TRBV6-2/TRBV6-3|.
CDRPRGAPYNEQFF
>TRBJ2-1|15|TRBV7-2|TRBD2
CASSPPGSGGGVRFF
>TRBJ2-1|17|TRBV10-3|TRBD2
CAIREKGIGGAYNEQFF
>TRBJ2-3|14|TRBV5-5|.
CASSFGEVTDTQYF
>TRBJ2-3|16|TRBV5-4|TRBD1
CASSSPWTGDPDTQYF
>TRBJ1-1|16|TRBV5-1|.
CASSLEGGHGNTEAFF
>TRBJ2-1|14|TRBV28|.
CASSRLETYNEQFF
>TRBJ1-1|15|TRBV18|.
CASSRVSGQNTEAFF
>TRBJ2-3|14|TRBV7-7|.
CASSLKGFPDTQYF
>TRBJ2-1|13|TRBV29-1|TRBD1
CSVENPQGNEQFF
>TRBJ2-5|15|TRBV3-1|.
CASSPSGGTQETQYF
>TRBJ2-7|15|TRBV6-1|.
CASTRSPGQSYEQYF
>TRBJ1-5|15|TRBV5-6|.
CASSFSGRSNQPQHF
>TRBJ2-1|13|TRBV7-3|TRBD2
CASSAGGWVEQFF
>TRBJ1-4|15|TRBV12-3/TRBV12-4|.
CASSHSGTRNEKLFF
>TRBJ1-1|14|TRBV6-5|.
CASSYEGQITEAFF
>TRBJ2-7|15|TRBV25-1|TRBD1
CASSVYTGTGDEQYF
>TRBJ2-7|14|TRBV10-3|TRBD2
CAISGTSGTYEQYF
>TRBJ2-7|14|TRBV9|.
CASSVGGDAYEQYF
>TRBJ2-1|15|TRBV25-1|.
CASSGPRDSANEQFF
>TRBJ2-7|17|TRBV5-1|.
CASSLPPSSATSYEQYF
>TRBJ2-1|13|TRBV6-1|.
CAYSKWGANEQFF
>TRBJ1-5|13|TRBV27|TRBD1
CASTGGFNQPQHF
>TRBJ2-2|15|TRBV3-1|TRBD2
CASSRRGSNTGELFF
>TRBJ2-7|14|TRBV5-1|.
CASSLAGSPYEQYF
>TRBJ2-1|16|TRBV6-1|TRBD1
CASTYRDRVTEHEQFF
>TRBJ2-1|12|TRBV12-3/TRBV12-4|TRBD2
CASSFGTSGEFF
>TRBJ1-2|13|TRBV12-3/TRBV12-4|.
CASSLVRGSGYTF
>TRBJ2-5|13|TRBV14|.
CASSPLGSETQYF
>TRBJ1-6|15|TRBV6-5|.
CASNHRGGRNSPLHF
>TRBJ2-6|13|TRBV20-1|.
CSARRAGANVLTF
>TRBJ2-1|14|TRBV29-1|.
CSVYLTGGRVEQFF
>TRBJ1-2|15|TRBV5-1|.
CASSSPGHSNYGYTF
>TRBJ2-2|14|TRBV20-1|.
CSARVGTAWGELFF
>TRBJ2-3|13|TRBV5-1|TRBD1
CASGQGILDTQYF
>TRBJ2-2|16|TRBV4-3|.
CASSQVRGSSTGELFF
>TRBJ2-3|18|TRBV5-1|.
CASSLGTPTGTVTDTQYF
>TRBJ1-6|17|TRBV4-2|.
CASSQALPRTANSPLHF
>TRBJ2-3|18|TRBV18|TRBD1
CASSPSPGTGVSTDTQYF
>TRBJ2-3|12|TRBV7-3|.
CASSSDSDTQYF
>TRBJ2-3|15|TRBV20-1|TRBD2
CSARDPLAGGDTQYF
>TRBJ2-3|16|TRBV20-1|.
CSARDFGGGANPTQYF
>TRBJ2-2|14|TRBV20-1|.
CSATDTSGTGELFF
>TRBJ2-1|12|TRBV7-9|.
CASSSTGSEQFF